The rows below give T cell receptor beta chains drawn from one sample of a study of cytomegalovirus exposure and HLA in healthy donors. Data came from immunoSEQ multiplex PCR; TCRdb stores just in-frame clones and leaves some out. The data contain some 190,000 clones, roughly 86% of them singletons. Material for sequencing was PBMCs. Receptors originate from a young man in good health and CMV-seropositive. The CDR3 runs from the conserved cysteine through the conserved F or W. D genes are given only for firm matches. Where a row states a size, it is once, few, many or the class of an expanded clone; other rows omit it.

size: NA; D: NA; J: TRBJ1-6; V: TRBV2; DNA: TGTGCCAGCAGTACTCCAGGGGCGGGCAATTCACCCCTCCACTTT; CDR3: CASSTPGAGNSPLHF
size: NA; D: NA; J: TRBJ2-1; V: TRBV29-1; DNA: TGCAGCGTCGACGGGCCAGCAAGGGGCAATGAGCAGTTCTTC; CDR3: CSVDGPARGNEQFF
size: NA; D: TRBD1; J: TRBJ1-5; V: TRBV4-1; DNA: TGCGCCAGCAGCCAAGAGACAGGGGAGGTTCAGCCCCAGCATTTT; CDR3: CASSQETGEVQPQHF
size: NA; D: NA; J: TRBJ1-1; V: TRBV6-5; DNA: TGTGCCAGCAGTTACTCGGGGATCAGGCCCTACACTGAAGCTTTCTTT; CDR3: CASSYSGIRPYTEAFF
size: NA; D: NA; J: TRBJ1-1; V: TRBV6-6; DNA: TGTGCCAGCAGTTACAGCGCCACTGAAGCTTTCTTT; CDR3: CASSYSATEAFF
size: NA; D: TRBD2; J: TRBJ2-3; V: TRBV27; DNA: TGTGCCAGCACCCTCGGGGGCGGGGGGGCGTCCGATACGCAGTATTTT; CDR3: CASTLGGGGASDTQYF
size: few; D: TRBD1; J: TRBJ1-2; V: TRBV4-2; DNA: TGTGCCAGCAGCCAAGAGGGACAGCCACATGGCTACACCTTC; CDR3: CASSQEGQPHGYTF
size: NA; D: TRBD2; J: TRBJ2-5; V: TRBV2; DNA: TGTGCCAGCAGTGTCGGGGGGGGGACCCAGTACTTC; CDR3: CASSVGGGTQYF
size: NA; D: NA; J: TRBJ2-5; V: TRBV7-2; DNA: TGTGCCTCACAGCGGGGACATACACAAGAGACCCAGTACTTC; CDR3: CASQRGHTQETQYF
size: NA; D: NA; J: TRBJ1-4; V: TRBV7-6; DNA: TGTGCCAGCAGCTTGGCCGGTGGGTGGGAAAAACTGTTTTTT; CDR3: CASSLAGGWEKLFF
size: NA; D: NA; J: TRBJ2-7; V: TRBV19; DNA: TGTGCCAGTAGTACTAGCTCCGGGTTCCGCGAGCAGTACTTC; CDR3: CASSTSSGFREQYF
size: NA; D: NA; J: TRBJ2-6; V: TRBV7-2; DNA: TGTGCCAGCAGCTTAGGTCAGCCAGGGGCCAACGTCCTGACTTTC; CDR3: CASSLGQPGANVLTF
size: NA; D: NA; J: TRBJ1-2; V: TRBV7-8; DNA: TGTGCCAGCAGCCACGGGCAGGTTCTCCTTTCTAACTATGGCTACACCTTC; CDR3: CASSHGQVLLSNYGYTF
size: NA; D: NA; J: TRBJ2-2; V: TRBV19; DNA: TGTGCCAGTAGTCGGGGCACGGGTTGGGAGCTGTTTTTT; CDR3: CASSRGTGWELFF
size: NA; D: TRBD2; J: TRBJ2-3; V: TRBV18; DNA: TGTGCCAGCTCCCAACTAGCGGGAGGAACAGATACGCAGTATTTT; CDR3: CASSQLAGGTDTQYF
size: NA; D: TRBD1; J: TRBJ2-7; V: TRBV5-1; DNA: TGCGCCAGCAGCTCGCCCGGGACAGGGGATTACGAGCAGTACTTC; CDR3: CASSSPGTGDYEQYF
size: NA; D: NA; J: TRBJ1-1; V: TRBV9; DNA: TGTGCCAGCAGCGCCTACAGAGGCACTGAAGCTTTCTTT; CDR3: CASSAYRGTEAFF
size: NA; D: TRBD1; J: TRBJ1-4; V: TRBV9; DNA: TGTGCCAGCAGCGTCTCTCCAGGGGGTAATGAAAAACTGTTTTTT; CDR3: CASSVSPGGNEKLFF
size: once; D: NA; J: TRBJ1-2; V: TRBV6-6; DNA: TGTGCCAGCAACGGCCAGGCCATCCGCCCCGGATGGGGCTACACCTTC; CDR3: CASNGQAIRPGWGYTF
size: NA; D: NA; J: TRBJ1-6; V: TRBV9; DNA: TGTGCCAGCAGCGTCTACACGGCAAATTCACCCCTCCACTTT; CDR3: CASSVYTANSPLHF
size: once; D: TRBD2; J: TRBJ2-7; V: TRBV6-1; DNA: TGTGCCAGCATGCTAGCGGGAGCTTACGAGCAGTACTTC; CDR3: CASMLAGAYEQYF
size: NA; D: NA; J: TRBJ1-1; V: TRBV5-4; DNA: TGTGCCAGCAGCTCTATTTTCGGGGCAAACACTGAAGCTTTCTTT; CDR3: CASSSIFGANTEAFF
size: NA; D: NA; J: TRBJ2-2; V: TRBV29-1; DNA: TGCAGCGTTGAAAAGAGGGTTAACACCGGGGAGCTGTTTTTT; CDR3: CSVEKRVNTGELFF
size: NA; D: NA; J: TRBJ2-2; V: TRBV7-9; DNA: TGTGCCAGCAGCTTAGCGTGGGAAAGGGAGCTGTTTTTT; CDR3: CASSLAWERELFF
size: NA; D: NA; J: TRBJ1-5; V: TRBV18; DNA: TGTGCCAGCTCACCTGGCGACAGTGATCAGCCCCAGCATTTT; CDR3: CASSPGDSDQPQHF
size: NA; D: NA; J: TRBJ1-2; V: TRBV11-3; DNA: TGTGCCAGCAGCTCACGGGGGCAGTACTATGGCTACACCTTC; CDR3: CASSSRGQYYGYTF
size: NA; D: NA; J: TRBJ1-4; V: TRBV30; DNA: TGTGCCTGGAGGCGTTTGGGTGGTGAAAAACTGTTTTTT; CDR3: CAWRRLGGEKLFF
size: NA; D: NA; J: TRBJ2-2; V: TRBV11-1; DNA: TGTGCCAGCAGCTTGGGCAGGACGAACACCGGGGAGCTGTTTTTT; CDR3: CASSLGRTNTGELFF
size: NA; D: TRBD1; J: TRBJ1-2; V: TRBV7-2; DNA: TGTGCCAGCAGCTTGGGGGACAGGGTGAACTATGGCTACACCTTC; CDR3: CASSLGDRVNYGYTF
size: NA; D: NA; J: TRBJ2-7; V: TRBV4-1; DNA: TGCGCCAGCAGCCCCGGGCCGAGGCCGTTCTCCTACGAGCAGTACTTC; CDR3: CASSPGPRPFSYEQYF
size: NA; D: NA; J: TRBJ1-2; V: TRBV7-8; DNA: TGTGCCAGCAGCTTAGCGCGGGTGGATGGCTACACCTTC; CDR3: CASSLARVDGYTF
size: few; D: NA; J: TRBJ1-5; V: TRBV19; DNA: TGTGCCAGTAGTATAGAGGAGGCCCTAAGACAGCCCCAGCATTTT; CDR3: CASSIEEALRQPQHF
size: NA; D: TRBD2; J: TRBJ2-1; V: TRBV6-5; DNA: TGTGCCAGCACCGCGGGACTAGCGGACAATGAGCAGTTCTTC; CDR3: CASTAGLADNEQFF
size: NA; D: TRBD1; J: TRBJ1-6; V: TRBV14; DNA: TGTGCCAGCAGGGGGACAGGGGAATTT; CDR3: CASRGTGEF
size: once; D: NA; J: TRBJ2-1; V: TRBV7-9; DNA: TGTGCCAGCAGCCAACTAAAAGACGCGGAACTCTACAATGAGCAGTTCTTC; CDR3: CASSQLKDAELYNEQFF
size: few; D: NA; J: TRBJ2-7; V: TRBV27; DNA: TGTGCCAGCAGTAGGAATGTCTACGAGCAGTACTTC; CDR3: CASSRNVYEQYF
size: NA; D: NA; J: TRBJ2-7; V: TRBV11-3; DNA: TGTGCCAGCAGTTACGCGGCGGGAGAGCAGTACTTC; CDR3: CASSYAAGEQYF
size: NA; D: TRBD2; J: TRBJ2-2; V: TRBV11-1; DNA: TGTGCCAGCAGCTTCCTCGGGACTAGCTACCGTGGCGGGGAGCTGTTTTTT; CDR3: CASSFLGTSYRGGELFF
size: NA; D: TRBD2; J: TRBJ2-7; V: TRBV7-2; DNA: TGTGCCAGCAGCTTGAGGACTAGCGGGGTTTACGAGCAGTACTTC; CDR3: CASSLRTSGVYEQYF